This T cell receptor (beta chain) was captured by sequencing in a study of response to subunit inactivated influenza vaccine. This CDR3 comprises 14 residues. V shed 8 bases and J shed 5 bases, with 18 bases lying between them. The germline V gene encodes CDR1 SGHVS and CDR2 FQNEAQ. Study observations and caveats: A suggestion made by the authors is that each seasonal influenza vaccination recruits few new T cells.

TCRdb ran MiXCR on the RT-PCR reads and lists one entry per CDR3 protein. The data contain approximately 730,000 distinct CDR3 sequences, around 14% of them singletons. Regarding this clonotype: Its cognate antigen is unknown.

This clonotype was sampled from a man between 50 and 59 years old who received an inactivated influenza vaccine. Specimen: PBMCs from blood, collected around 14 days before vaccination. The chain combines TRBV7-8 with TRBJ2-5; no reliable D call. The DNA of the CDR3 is TGTGCCAGCGATGCAAGATTAGCCAAGGAGACCCAGTACTTC. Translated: CASDARLAKETQYF. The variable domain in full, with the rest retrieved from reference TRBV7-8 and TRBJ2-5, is GAGVSQSPRYKVAKRGQDVALRCDPISGHVSLFWYQQALGQGPEFLTYFQNEAQLDKSGLPSDRFFAERPEGSVSTLKIQRTQQEDSAVYLCASDARLAKETQYFGPGTRLLVL.